This T cell receptor beta chain came from a study of glioma-infiltrating T cells after dendritic cell vaccination. Overall study context: Dendritic cells derived from monocytes and pulsed with autologous tumor lysate formed the vaccine. Dendritic cell vaccine was injected intradermally three times, biweekly.

The germline gives CDR1 SGHRS, CDR2 YFSETQ. The CDR3 length is 15 residues. V lost 7 bases to trimming and J lost 4 bases, with 20 bases between them. The primer mix had 60 V beta and 13 J beta primers. Profiled with immunoSEQ multiplex PCR; TCRdb holds only in-frame clones, not every one. Of 100,000 or so clones in the sample, under 90% were seen once. The clonotype originates from a human donor with glioblastoma. Source: blood, taken before dendritic cell vaccination. The chain has TRBV5-1 and TRBJ1-2; a possible D gene is TRBD1 (5 bases). The CDR3 DNA sequence: TGCGCCAGCCCACCTTCCGGGGGAGTAGGCTATGGCTACACCTTC. This codes for CASPPSGGVGYGYTF.